These 24 T cell receptor beta chains share one sample of origin, sequenced in a study of post-analysis software for immune sequencing data. Built from TCR beta cDNA, the libraries had unique molecular identifiers in them. From the PCR reads, TCRdb called clonotypes with MiXCR, one entry per CDR3 protein. Of 170,000 or so distinct CDR3 sequences detected, about 29% appear once; the ten largest clones hold around 1.5%. These TCRs are of unknown antigen specificity. Study findings and constraints: Five or six TRBV segments were significantly more frequent in patients than in controls. TRBV5-6, TRBV5-1 and TRBV20-1 were among these segments.

Source material: blood. All receptors come from a girl aged 5-17 years with multiple sclerosis.

The gene calls are TRBV11-2 and TRBJ2-7; D is undetermined. The V gene's germline CDR1 is SGHAT and CDR2 FQNNGV. There are 15 residues in the CDR3. V lost 2 bases to trimming and J lost 3 bases, with 14 bases between them. CDR3 coding DNA: TGTGCCAGCAGCTTACATGAGGTGAATAGCTACGAGCAGTACTTC. Residues: CASSLHEVNSYEQYF.

As concerns this clonotype: This clone may be a read error of a much larger clone one base away. The V gene is TRBV10-3, the J gene TRBJ2-3, with D uncertain. Germline lookup yields CDR1 ENHRY and CDR2 SYGVKD. The length of the CDR3 is 12 residues. V dropped 2 bases and J dropped 3 bases, with 3 bases sitting between them. The CDR3 loop is CAISEGTDTQYF. The CDR3 coding sequence is TGTGCCATCAGTGAGGGGACAGATACGCAGTATTTT.

This clonotype was seen a few times. The V call is TRBV7-2, the J call TRBJ2-1; a possible D gene is TRBD2 (6 bases). V lost 1 base to trimming and J lost 6 bases, with 13 bases between them. This CDR3 spans 15 amino acids. From germline, CDR1 is SGHTA and CDR2 FQGNSA. The CDR3 nucleotides read TGTGCCAGCAGCTTAGTGGGCGGGACCTGCAATGAGCAGTTCTTC. Translating gives CASSLVGGTCNEQFF.

In this sample, this clonotype turned up a few times. This chain links TRBV2 with TRBJ1-2; weak D call: TRBD1 (5 bases). The germline V gene has CDR1 SNHLY and CDR2 FYNNEI. This CDR3 spans 13 amino acids. CDR3 residues: CVGSGRRQDGYTF. The DNA of the CDR3 is TGTGTCGGCTCGGGGCGAAGGCAAGATGGCTACACCTTC.

This clonotype was counted between two and nine times. One base away lies a much larger clone, so this may be a sequencing read error. Since no conserved phenylalanine or tryptophan closes the CDR3, a read error is the likely cause. The chain links TRBV5-6 to TRBJ2-7; D ambiguous. CDR1 is SGHDT and CDR2 is YYEEEE in the germline V gene. V dropped 0 bases and J dropped 3 bases, with 1 base sitting between them. This CDR3 is built from 11 residues. The CDR3 DNA reads as TGTGCCAGCAGCTTGGACTACGAGCAGTACTGC. Translation gives CASSLDYEQYC.

This clonotype occurred many times. The chain recombines TRBV12-3 or TRBV12-4 with TRBJ2-1; possibly TRBD2 for D (6 bases). The CDR3 spans 14 residues. The V gene lost 7 bases and the J gene lost 4 bases, with 14 bases spanning the gap. For the CDR3, the DNA is TGTGCCAGCAACCAAGGACTAACATACAATGAGCAGTTCTTC. Protein: CASNQGLTYNEQFF.

This chain uses TRBV9 with TRBJ1-6, with D possibly TRBD1 on 6 matching bases. Trimming cost V 3 bases and J 11 bases, with 21 bases left between them. CDR3 length: 16 amino acids. Germline V gene lookup returns CDR1 SGDLS and CDR2 YYNGEE. CDR3 in amino acids: CASSAMGGGRSTPLHF. The CDR3 DNA reads TGTGCCAGCAGCGCCATGGGGGGCGGTCGTTCCACACCCCTCCACTTT. Full variable domain (missing parts from reference TRBV9 and TRBJ1-6): DSGVTQTPKHLITATGQRVTLRCSPRSGDLSVYWYQQSLDQGLQFLIQYYNGEERAKGNILERFSAQQFPDLHSELNLSSLELGDSALYFCASSAMGGGRSTPLHFGNGTRLTVT.

The V call is TRBV7-2, the J call TRBJ2-1, with D perhaps TRBD1 or TRBD2 (5 bases each). Germline assignment: CDR1 SGHTA and CDR2 FQGNSA. This CDR3 contains 14 residues. V gave up 4 bases and J gave up 5 bases, with 12 bases separating them. CDR3 nucleotide sequence: TGTGCCAGCAGCTGGGGCGGGCCAGACAATGAGCAGTTCTTC. Protein: CASSWGGPDNEQFF.

The genes are TRBV19 and TRBJ2-1, with 7 bases matching TRBD1. CDR1 and CDR2 (germline): LNHDA, SQIVND (reference sequence). The length of the CDR3 is 12 residues. The V gene end was trimmed by 10 bases and the J gene end by 7 bases; junction bases not matched to a gene: 7. CDR3 protein: CATRPQGNEQFF. DNA of the CDR3: TGTGCCACCAGGCCACAGGGGAATGAGCAGTTCTTC. Full variable domain (missing parts from reference TRBV19 and TRBJ2-1): DGGITQSPKYLFRKEGQNVTLSCEQNLNHDAMYWYRQDPGQGLRLIYYSQIVNDFQKGDIAEGYSVSREKKESFPLTVTSAQKNPTAFYLCATRPQGNEQFFGPGTRLTVL.

Notes on this clonotype: A much larger clone lies a single base off, so this may be a read error. The gene calls are TRBV29-1 and TRBJ1-2; TRBD1 agrees at 8 bases. From germline, CDR1 is SQVTM and CDR2 ANQGSEA. The CDR3 has 10 amino acids. CDR3 DNA: TGCGGCTTCAGGGACAGGGGCTACACCTTC. This encodes CGFRDRGYTF.

A few counts support this clonotype. V and J are TRBV5-1 and TRBJ2-6, with 7 bases that match TRBD2. The V gene's germline CDR1 is SGHRS and CDR2 YFSETQ. The CDR3 sequence is 17 residues long. Unmatched junction bases numbered 3, after V lost 0 bases and J lost 0 bases. CDR3 protein: CASSLAAGYSGANVLTF. The CDR3 DNA follows: TGCGCCAGCAGCTTGGCAGCGGGATACTCTGGGGCCAACGTCCTGACTTTC.

The chain is built from TRBV29-1 and TRBJ1-1; D gene unclear. CDR3 length equals 12 residues. The V and J ends lost 6 bases and 4 bases respectively, with 12 bases between them. CDR1 SQVTM and CDR2 ANQGSEA come from the germline V gene. CDR3 amino acids: CSVPAWSTEAFF. The CDR3 coding sequence is TGCAGCGTCCCGGCCTGGAGCACTGAAGCTTTCTTT.

This chain uses TRBV7-3 with TRBJ1-1; 11 positions agree with TRBD1. Germline-derived CDR1 and CDR2 are SGHTA and FQGTGA. The CDR3 sequence is 15 residues long. V shed 4 bases, J shed 5 bases, and the junction held 6 bases outside the gene matches. The CDR3 region is CASSSGTGGGTEAFF. The CDR3 DNA reads as TGTGCCAGCAGCTCCGGGACAGGGGGGGGAACTGAAGCTTTCTTT. The variable domain in full, completed from reference TRBV7-3 and TRBJ1-1, reads GAGVSQTPSNKVTEKGKYVELRCDPISGHTALYWYRQSLGQGPEFLIYFQGTGAADDSGLPNDRFFAVRPEGSVSTLKIQRTERGDSAVYLCASSSGTGGGTEAFFGQGTRLTVV.

To note about this clonotype: A much larger clone lies one base from this, so it may be a read error. The rearrangement joins TRBV5-1 to TRBJ2-3; the D gene is possibly TRBD1 (5 bases). The CDR3 spans 15 residues. Germline CDR1 SGHRS, CDR2 YFSETQ. V lost 5 bases and J lost 1, with 14 bases in between. The chain's CDR3 is CASRPGQSGTDTQYF. In nucleotides, the CDR3 is TGCGCCAGCAGACCTGGACAATCTGGCACAGATACGCAGTATTTT.

This clonotype appeared a few times. The chain combines TRBV4-3 with TRBJ2-7; the D gene is possibly TRBD2 (5 bases). V lost 4 bases to trimming and J lost 3 bases, with 13 bases between them. CDR1 and CDR2 (germline): LGHNA, YSLEER. The length of the CDR3 is 14 residues. The CDR3 nucleotides are TGCGCCAGCAGCCCGGCCATCGGGAACTACGAGCAGTACTTC. It encodes CASSPAIGNYEQYF.

This clonotype was recorded at least ten times. This chain links TRBV12-3 or TRBV12-4 with TRBJ2-1; 8 positions agree with TRBD2. This CDR3 spans 12 amino acids. Losses at the gene ends were 7 bases for V and 9 bases for J; bases not matched to a gene: 5. The CDR3, as DNA: TGTGCCAGCATGGGGACTAGTGCTGAGCAGTTCTTC. Translating it yields CASMGTSAEQFF.

V usage is TRBV7-6 and J usage is TRBJ1-5, with no clear D. CDR1 is SGHVS, CDR2 FNYEAQ, per germline. Deletions cut 4 bases from V and 5 bases from J, with 9 bases between. There are 13 residues in the CDR3. The DNA for the CDR3 is TGTGCCAGCAGCTCCGAACAGCATCAGCCCCAGCATTTT. Encoded protein: CASSSEQHQPQHF.

The V and J genes are TRBV28 and TRBJ2-7; TRBD1 aligns across 7 bases. This CDR3 region has 14 residues. V gave up 6 bases and J gave up 6 bases; unmatched junction bases: 11. The germline V gene encodes CDR1 MDHEN and CDR2 SYDVKM. CDR3 amino acids: CASSPIGTVFEQYF. CDR3 coding DNA: TGTGCCAGCAGCCCCATAGGGACAGTCTTCGAGCAGTACTTC.

The chain carries TRBV2 and TRBJ1-2; D is undetermined. The CDR3 is made up of 12 amino acids. V dropped 3 bases and J dropped 4 bases, with 6 bases sitting between them. CDR1 SNHLY and CDR2 FYNNEI come from the germline V gene. CDR3 nucleotide sequence: TGTGCCAGCAGTGAGGCAGCCTATGGCTACACCTTC. This sequence encodes CASSEAAYGYTF.

This clonotype was detected ten times or more. The gene calls are TRBV28 and TRBJ2-7, with TRBD1 identical over 8 bases. The CDR3 length is 12 residues. CDR1 and CDR2 from the germline V gene are MDHEN and SYDVKM. V shed 6 bases and J 2 bases; nucleotides not matched to a gene: 0. The DNA of the CDR3 is TGTGCCAGCAGGGACAGGGCCTACGAGCAGTACTTC. It yields the protein CASRDRAYEQYF. The full variable domain, in which reference TRBV28 and TRBJ2-7 provide the parts outside the CDR3, is DVKVTQSSRYLVKRTGEKVFLECVQDMDHENMFWYRQDPGLGLRLIYFSYDVKMKEKGDIPEGYSVSREKKERFSLILESASTNQTSMYLCASRDRAYEQYFGPGTRLTVT.

The chain employs TRBV28 and TRBJ1-1, with TRBD1 matching over 10 bases. This CDR3 region has 16 residues. Germline values: CDR1 MDHEN, CDR2 SYDVKM. V shed 11 bases and J 5 bases; nucleotides not matched to a gene: 17. CDR3 DNA sequence: TGTGCCGGCGCAAGTAGGGACAGGGGAAGGAAAACTGAAGCTTTCTTT. Residues: CAGASRDRGRKTEAFF.

The chain has TRBV6-5 and TRBJ1-1; D is undetermined. V was trimmed by 1 base and J by 8 bases, leaving 5 bases between them. CDR3 length: 11 residues. The germline gives CDR1 MNHEY, CDR2 SVGAGI. This CDR3 is CASSYLDEAFF. Here the CDR3 DNA reads TGTGCCAGCAGTTACTTAGACGAAGCTTTCTTT.

The rearrangement uses TRBV3-1 and TRBJ1-6; 9 nucleotides match TRBD1. Germline V gene lookup returns CDR1 LGHDT and CDR2 YNNKEL (reference sequence). The CDR3 length is 15 residues. V lost 7 bases, J lost 6 bases, and 7 bases stayed unmatched. Here the CDR3 reads CASKTGGAVNSPLHF. CDR3 sequence (DNA): TGTGCCAGCAAAACAGGGGGCGCGGTTAATTCACCCCTCCACTTT.

There are many counts of this clonotype. The chain combines TRBV12-3 or TRBV12-4 with TRBJ2-5; D perhaps matches TRBD2 (6 bases). The CDR3 runs to 17 residues. V dropped 3 bases and J dropped 7 bases, with 24 bases sitting between them. In DNA, the CDR3 is TGTGCCAGCAGTTTCGTTCGTCGGGGGAAGACCTTGGTGACCCAGTACTTC. The encoded protein is CASSFVRRGKTLVTQYF.